This T cell receptor beta chain was found in a study of T cell repertoires in cytomegalovirus infection (dated by TCRdb to the late 2010s). Context from the whole study: Because public TCR beta signatures pointed to carriage of CMV infection together with the matching HLA type, the HLA type of each donor mattered for the analysis.

This clonotype was recorded many times. The antigen this receptor binds is unknown. No much larger clone is present one base from it, and per-base qualities are unavailable. Overall study results and their limits: The ex vivo response was dominated by HLA-C-restricted CMV-specific TCR beta clonotypes, which also provided the single most frequent clonotype in two of eight donors. Cumulative frequency of public TCR beta family members discriminated carriers of CMV infection plus the relevant HLA type in this cohort and an independent approximately 370-donor cohort.

The sequencer listed for this sample is Illumina HiSeq 1500. TCRdb passed the public sequencing reads through fastp at Q25 and MiXCR, retaining productive beta sequences. Identical CDR3 proteins give one entry, which carries the most common genes and DNA. The sample has a few hundred thousand distinct CDR3 sequences on record, 15% to 20% of them singletons. Approximately 12% of the sample belongs to the ten largest clones. From the germline V gene, CDR1 is SGHAT and CDR2 is FQNNGV. The CDR3, cysteine through phenylalanine, is 14 amino acids long. Just CDR3 DNA is preserved here, 42 bases in frame from base 1. The trim is 1 base for V and 5 bases for J, with a gap of 10 bases between the germline ends.

The sample comprised PBMCs. The TCR sequence derives from a human donor in good health (CMV status not recorded). Some clones in this sample may be carry-over from other donors' samples. The rearranged chain carries TRBV11-2 and TRBJ2-3, with no D gene named confidently. The nucleotides read TGTGCCAGCAGCTTAGGTACCCCCCGAGATACGCAGTATTTT. The translation is CASSLGTPRDTQYF.